This T cell receptor (beta chain) was obtained from a study of cytomegalovirus exposure and HLA in healthy donors. As for the study in general: The 130 or so validation repertoires, a later analysis reported, used the same platform as the roughly 660 repertoires from the first cohort.

The CDR3 sequence is 13 residues long. V was clipped by 3 bases and J by 8 bases, with 10 bases between them. Germline V gene data show CDR1 as KGHSH and CDR2 as LQKENI. Overall study results and limits: The finding came from a later analysis; first-cohort TCR clusters tended to co-occur in the roughly 120 validation repertoires. Most TCR sequences showed up rarely, but some public TCRs showed up in many donors. The study recorded fewer than 200 TCR beta chains that were cytomegalovirus-associated.

Profiling relied on immunoSEQ multiplex PCR, and the TCRdb table lists in-frame clones only, not all of them. This table has about 120,000 clones, approximately 88% appearing once. Notes on this clone: Antigen: not known.

The sequence was obtained from a woman younger than 30 in good health and CMV-seropositive. The chain joins TRBV18 to TRBJ1-4; the D is unclear. The sequenced material came from PBMCs. Here the CDR3 DNA reads TGTGCCAGCTCACCCACTTTGGAGGAAAAACTGTTTTTT. Its translation is CASSPTLEEKLFF.